This record covers a single T cell receptor (beta chain). The protocol was immunoSEQ multiplex PCR, while the TCRdb copy is restricted to in-frame clones and leaves out a portion. The data contain around 70,000 clones, about 93% of them singletons. The data belong to a study of cytomegalovirus exposure and HLA in healthy donors. The receptor was isolated from a woman aged 18-35 years in good health and CMV-seropositive. Input material: PBMCs.

DNA of the CDR3: TGTGCCAGTAGTATAGTCGCGGGGACGGCTTTTGGAAACACCATATATTTT. Its protein product is CASSIVAGTAFGNTIYF. This chain links TRBV19 with TRBJ1-3; perhaps TRBD1 as D (5 bases). The V end was cut by 1 base, the J end by 3 bases, with 16 bases between. The CDR3 is 17 amino acids. The V gene's germline CDR1 is LNHDA and CDR2 SQIVND (reference sequence).